The rows below give T cell receptor beta chains drawn from one sample of a study of T cell repertoires in cytomegalovirus infection. TCRdb fed the reads into MiXCR, producing one record per CDR3 protein. The data contain around 450,000 distinct CDR3 sequences, 25% to 40% of them singletons. The sample comprised PBMCs. The receptor source for this set is a human donor in good health (CMV status not recorded). Some clones in this sample may be carry-over from other donors' samples. CDR3s include the opening cysteine and the closing phenylalanine or tryptophan. A D gene is named only where the DNA matches it firmly. Rows give clone size only sometimes, using once, few, many, or a class for an expanded clone.

j_call: TRBJ2-7
v_call: TRBV7-8
clone_size: many
d_call: TRBD1
cdr3_aa: CASSLKAGQGSYEQYF
cdr3_nt: TGTGCCAGCAGCTTAAAAGCGGGACAGGGCAGTTACGAGCAGTACTTC

j_call: TRBJ1-2
v_call: TRBV4-2
clone_size: -
d_call: -
cdr3_aa: CASSQELTGKNYVYPF
cdr3_nt: TGTGCCAGCAGCCAAGAGCTCACAGGGAAGAACTATGTCTACCCCTTC

j_call: TRBJ2-2
v_call: TRBV5-1
clone_size: few
d_call: TRBD2
cdr3_aa: CASSFGSSGHTGELFF
cdr3_nt: TGCGCCAGCAGCTTCGGGTCTAGCGGGCACACCGGGGAGCTGTTTTTT

j_call: TRBJ1-5
v_call: TRBV20-1
clone_size: -
d_call: -
cdr3_aa: CSARPLGQPQHF
cdr3_nt: TGCAGTGCTAGACCCTTAGGACAGCCCCAGCATTTT

j_call: TRBJ2-1
v_call: TRBV6-2/TRBV6-3
clone_size: few
d_call: -
cdr3_aa: CASSYDLLGSYNEQFF
cdr3_nt: TGTGCCAGCAGTTATGATCTACTAGGGTCCTACAATGAGCAGTTCTTC

j_call: TRBJ1-2
v_call: TRBV28
clone_size: -
d_call: TRBD1
cdr3_aa: CASSPGQGFGGYTF
cdr3_nt: TGTGCCAGCAGTCCCGGACAGGGTTTCGGGGGCTACACCTTC

j_call: TRBJ2-3
v_call: TRBV6-2/TRBV6-3
clone_size: -
d_call: -
cdr3_aa: CASLPYASTDTQYF
cdr3_nt: TGTGCCAGTCTTCCTTACGCTAGCACAGATACGCAGTATTTT

j_call: TRBJ1-6
v_call: TRBV7-8
clone_size: -
d_call: -
cdr3_aa: CASSLEEATTYNSPLHF
cdr3_nt: TGTGCCAGCAGCTTAGAAGAGGCCACTACTTATAATTCACCCCTCCACTTT

j_call: TRBJ1-6
v_call: TRBV18
clone_size: few
d_call: -
cdr3_aa: CASSPVFGSPLHF
cdr3_nt: TGTGCCAGCTCACCTGTCTTCGGTTCACCCCTCCACTTT

j_call: TRBJ1-1
v_call: TRBV6-6
clone_size: few
d_call: -
cdr3_aa: CASSYSGVTEAFF
cdr3_nt: TGTGCCAGCAGTTACTCGGGGGTCACTGAAGCTTTCTTT

j_call: TRBJ2-1
v_call: TRBV27
clone_size: -
d_call: -
cdr3_aa: CASSLGARVDEQFF
cdr3_nt: TGTGCCAGCAGTTTAGGTGCGAGGGTGGATGAGCAGTTCTTC

j_call: TRBJ2-1
v_call: TRBV4-1
clone_size: -
d_call: TRBD1
cdr3_aa: CASSLLLGQGAYNEQFF
cdr3_nt: TGCGCCAGCAGCCTGCTGTTGGGACAGGGGGCTTACAATGAGCAGTTCTTC

j_call: TRBJ2-7
v_call: TRBV4-1
clone_size: -
d_call: -
cdr3_aa: CASSLRDTTSYEQYF
cdr3_nt: TGCGCCAGCAGCCTCCGGGACACCACCTCCTACGAGCAGTACTTC

j_call: TRBJ1-5
v_call: TRBV28
clone_size: many
d_call: -
cdr3_aa: CASSLWTVGSRNQPQHF
cdr3_nt: TGTGCCAGCAGTTTGTGGACTGTCGGGTCCCGCAATCAGCCCCAGCATTTT

j_call: TRBJ2-2
v_call: TRBV7-2
clone_size: many
d_call: -
cdr3_aa: CASSPRGQNTGELFF
cdr3_nt: TGTGCCAGCAGCCCGCGGGGGCAGAACACCGGGGAGCTGTTTTTT